This is a list of T cell receptor beta chains from one sample in a study of blood T cell repertoires in COVID-19. Clones were read by immunoSEQ multiplex PCR, and TCRdb kept only the in-frame ones, dropping some. Seen here are over 120,000 clones, around 82% observed once, and the top ten hold 5% to 6.5%. The sequenced sample was PBMCs or T cells enriched from blood (not recorded which). The source is a woman aged 50 to 65 who had recovered from COVID-19. Both conserved end residues are part of each CDR3. A D gene is named only where the DNA matches it firmly. Some rows have no size entry. The others give once, few or many, or a class for an expanded clone.

d_gene | abundance | j_gene | v_gene | CDR3nt | CDR3aa
. | . | TRBJ1-2 | TRBV28 | TGTGCCAGCAGCCCCACGGGGGACTATGGCTACACCTTC | CASSPTGDYGYTF
TRBD1 | once | TRBJ1-5 | TRBV24-1 | TGTGCCACCAGTGCATCCGGGACAGGAAATCAGCCCCAGCATTTT | CATSASGTGNQPQHF
TRBD2 | . | TRBJ2-7 | TRBV5-5 | TGTGCCAGCAGAATCCCTGGCGGGGGGCTCTCGGGCGAGCAGTACTTC | CASRIPGGGLSGEQYF
. | . | TRBJ1-6 | TRBV2 | TGTGCCAGCAGTGAGGTCGGCAGGGATGGGTCACCCCTCCACTTT | CASSEVGRDGSPLHF
. | . | TRBJ1-3 | TRBV28 | TGTGCCAGCTGGGAACGTCGGGGGAGGAGAGGAAACACCATATATTTT | CASWERRGRRGNTIYF
TRBD1 | . | TRBJ2-7 | TRBV6-5 | TGTGCCAGCAGTTACCCTGACAGGGACGACGAGCAGTACTTC | CASSYPDRDDEQYF
. | . | TRBJ2-3 | TRBV19 | TGTGCCAGTAGTATGCAGGACGGCGGGACGCAGTATTTT | CASSMQDGGTQYF
TRBD1 | . | TRBJ2-2 | TRBV3-1/TRBV3-2 | TGTGCCAGCGACGATACAGGGGGGACCGGGGAGCTGTTTTTT | CASDDTGGTGELFF
. | . | TRBJ1-2 | TRBV28 | TGTGCCAGCAGTGGACAGAACTATGGCTACACCTTC | CASSGQNYGYTF
. | few | TRBJ1-2 | TRBV20-1 | TGCAGTGCCGAACCTTCTCGGGACTACACCTTC | CSAEPSRDYTF
. | once | TRBJ2-1 | TRBV5-1 | TGCGCCAGCAGCTCCCCAGGATTGGGGGGAACCCTCGCAAGGGATGAGCAGTTCTTC | CASSSPGLGGTLARDEQFF
. | . | TRBJ1-5 | TRBV7-2 | TGTGCCAGCAGCTTAAACGGACACAATCAGCCCCAGCATTTT | CASSLNGHNQPQHF
TRBD1 | . | TRBJ1-4 | TRBV25-1 | TGTGCCAGCAGTGAATATAGAGGGGGCGGGGAAAAACTGTTTTTT | CASSEYRGGGEKLFF
TRBD2 | . | TRBJ2-3 | TRBV15 | TGTGCCACCAGCAGAGACCCTAGCGGGTACACAGATACGCAGTATTTT | CATSRDPSGYTDTQYF
. | . | TRBJ1-1 | TRBV5-6 | TGTGCCAGCAGTATTGGCAGGACGCGATTAAGGGGCACTGAAGCTTTCTTT | CASSIGRTRLRGTEAFF
TRBD1 | . | TRBJ1-1 | TRBV2 | TGTGCCAGCAGGGAACACAGGGGGACTGAAGCTTTCTTT | CASREHRGTEAFF
TRBD1 | . | TRBJ2-5 | TRBV5-1 | TGCGCCAGCAGCTTGGCCGTAGGACAGGGTGAGACCCAGTACTTC | CASSLAVGQGETQYF
TRBD2 | few | TRBJ2-1 | TRBV27 | TGTGCCAGCACTAGCGGGGGGGGTTACAATGAGCAGTTCTTC | CASTSGGGYNEQFF
. | . | TRBJ1-5 | TRBV7-8 | TGTGCCAGCAGCTTGGAGGAACATCAGCCCCAGCATTTT | CASSLEEHQPQHF
. | . | TRBJ2-3 | TRBV11-3 | TGTGCCAGCAGCTTAGATGTTGGTCGGGGACTGGCAGATACGCAGTATTTT | CASSLDVGRGLADTQYF
. | . | TRBJ2-1 | TRBV6-1 | TGTGCCAGCAGTGATTCTCCTGCCTACAATGAGCAGTTCTTC | CASSDSPAYNEQFF
. | . | TRBJ1-2 | TRBV3-1/TRBV3-2 | TGTGCCAGCAGCCGCGGACAGACCATACCCTATGGCTACACCTTC | CASSRGQTIPYGYTF
TRBD1 | . | TRBJ1-5 | TRBV7-2 | TGTGCCAGCAGCTTCGACAGGGCTAGCAATCAGCCCCAGCATTTT | CASSFDRASNQPQHF
. | . | TRBJ2-4 | TRBV19 | TGTGCCAGTAGTGACTCCCCAGGACAGGCGGGGAAAAACATTCAGTACTTC | CASSDSPGQAGKNIQYF
. | few | TRBJ1-1 | TRBV7-8 | TGTGCCAGCAGCTTCCAGGGAGGCACTGAAGCTTTCTTT | CASSFQGGTEAFF
TRBD1 | . | TRBJ2-7 | TRBV7-2 | TGTGCCAGCAGCTCCCCCGGGACAGCCTACGAGCAGTACTTC | CASSSPGTAYEQYF
. | . | TRBJ1-1 | TRBV5-6 | TGTGCCAGCAGCCTGAACAGGTTGAACACTGAAGCTTTCTTT | CASSLNRLNTEAFF
TRBD2 | . | TRBJ2-1 | TRBV4-1 | TGCGCCAGCAGCCAAGGGTCAGCGGGGGGGAACAATGAGCAGTTCTTC | CASSQGSAGGNNEQFF
. | medium-sized | TRBJ2-2 | TRBV7-9 | TGTGCCAGCAGCTTAGCCTTGCGGAACACCGGGGAGCTGTTTTTT | CASSLALRNTGELFF
. | . | TRBJ1-2 | TRBV13 | TGTGCCAGCACGGGGGGGAACTATGGCTACACCTTC | CASTGGNYGYTF
TRBD2 | . | TRBJ2-3 | TRBV2 | TGTGCCAGCAGTGCTGAGCGGGGGCCCACAGATACGCAGTATTTT | CASSAERGPTDTQYF
. | few | TRBJ1-1 | TRBV2 | TGTGCCAGCAGGACCCCAGGGGTAATGGTGGGCACTGAAGCTTTCTTT | CASRTPGVMVGTEAFF
TRBD1 | . | TRBJ1-4 | TRBV19 | TGTGCCAGTAGTACCCGGACAGGGGAGCAAGAAAAACTGTTTTTT | CASSTRTGEQEKLFF
. | . | TRBJ2-1 | TRBV5-6 | TGTGCCAGCAGCTTGGAATGGAGGTGGGGAACCCCCCCTACGGATGAGCAGTTCTTC | CASSLEWRWGTPPTDEQFF
. | . | TRBJ1-4 | TRBV28 | TGTGCCTCGGGGGTTGATGAAAAACTGTTTTTT | CASGVDEKLFF
TRBD1 | . | TRBJ2-3 | TRBV4-1 | TGCGCCAGCAGCTTTCCGGGACAGGGGACAGATACGCAGTATTTT | CASSFPGQGTDTQYF
TRBD1 | once | TRBJ1-2 | TRBV10-3 | TGTGCCATCAGGACGGACAGGGGTTCGGATGGCTACACCTTC | CAIRTDRGSDGYTF
TRBD1 | . | TRBJ1-3 | TRBV9 | TGTGCCAGCAGCCCCAGGACAGGGGGATTCTCTGGAAACACCATATATTTT | CASSPRTGGFSGNTIYF
. | once | TRBJ1-2 | TRBV14 | TGTGCCAGCAGCCCTACGCTAGGCCGTGGCTACACCTTC | CASSPTLGRGYTF
. | few | TRBJ1-4 | TRBV5-1 | TGCGCCAGCTCCCCCCTTTTCGTTAATGAAAAACTGTTTTTT | CASSPLFVNEKLFF
. | . | TRBJ1-4 | TRBV4-1 | TGCGCCAGCAGCCAGGTAGGACAGAACGAGGGAAAACTGTTTTTT | CASSQVGQNEGKLFF
TRBD1 | . | TRBJ2-2 | TRBV2 | TGTGCCAGCAGGGACAGGGGGGGTACCGGGGAGCTGTTTTTT | CASRDRGGTGELFF
TRBD1 | . | TRBJ1-5 | TRBV6-2/TRBV6-3 | TGTGCCAGCAGTTACTCGAGGACAGGGGGTGTTAGCAATCAGCCCCAGCATTTT | CASSYSRTGGVSNQPQHF
TRBD1 | . | TRBJ2-6 | TRBV9 | TGTGCCAGCAGCTCCCCTGGGACAGGGGGATCTGGGGCCAACGTCCTGACTTTC | CASSSPGTGGSGANVLTF
. | . | TRBJ1-3 | TRBV6-4 | TGTGCCAGCAGTAGAGACACGACCCCTGGAAACACCATATATTTT | CASSRDTTPGNTIYF
TRBD1 | few | TRBJ1-5 | TRBV15 | TGTGCCACCAGCAGAGGGACAGGGGGTTATCAGCCCCAGCATTTT | CATSRGTGGYQPQHF
. | once | TRBJ2-3 | TRBV5-1 | TGCGCCAGCAGCTGGGCACAGGCCAACACAGATACGCAGTATTTT | CASSWAQANTDTQYF
TRBD2 | . | TRBJ2-7 | TRBV5-1 | TGCGCCAGCCGCCTACTAGCGGGGACAATTTACGAGCAGTACTTC | CASRLLAGTIYEQYF
TRBD1 | . | TRBJ1-4 | TRBV28 | TGTGCCAGCAGGCATCCCGGGACAGGGGCTGAAAAACTGTTTTTT | CASRHPGTGAEKLFF
. | . | TRBJ1-2 | TRBV2 | TGTGCCAGCAGATATACAGAGTATGGCTACACCTTC | CASRYTEYGYTF
. | once | TRBJ1-3 | TRBV5-1 | TGCGCCAGCAGCTTGGTCTCCGGCAGACACTCTGGAAACACCATATATTTT | CASSLVSGRHSGNTIYF
TRBD1 | once | TRBJ1-5 | TRBV5-1 | TGCGCCAGCAGCTCAGGGGGTGGCAATCAGCCCCAGCATTTT | CASSSGGGNQPQHF
TRBD1 | . | TRBJ1-1 | TRBV5-4 | TGTGCCAGCAGCCTGGACAGGGGTAACACTGAAGCTTTCTTT | CASSLDRGNTEAFF